These T cell receptor beta chains were read from a single sample in a study of human T cells and chemical hapten exposure. TCRdb re-analysed the RACE reads in MiXCR, keeping a single row per CDR3 protein. Of 300,000 to 400,000 distinct CDR3 sequences in the sample, approximately 5% were seen once. The sequencing here drew on whole blood, taken in connection with sensitization to the hapten diphenylcyclopropenone (DPC). The receptor set was obtained from a woman between 50 and 59 years old with alopecia areata. Some clones in this sample may be carry-over from other donors' samples. The CDR3 runs from the conserved cysteine through the conserved F or W. The D gene is left open where the match is weak. Clone size is shown for a subset of rows, as once, few, many or a class of expanded clone.

D gene,clone size,J gene,V gene,CDR3 protein,CDR3 DNA
TRBD2,many,TRBJ2-1,TRBV12-3/TRBV12-4,CASILAGGSNEQFF,TGTGCCAGCATCCTAGCGGGGGGGTCCAATGAGCAGTTCTTC
TRBD1,many,TRBJ2-3,TRBV4-2,CASSLGTAEDTQYF,TGTGCCAGCAGCCTAGGGACAGCCGAAGATACGCAGTATTTT
-,-,TRBJ1-1,TRBV9,CASSVAGDSYRTEAFF,TGTGCCAGCAGCGTAGCGGGGGACTCCTACCGGACTGAAGCTTTCTTT
TRBD1,many,TRBJ1-2,TRBV10-2,CASQTESGQAFYYTF,TGCGCCAGCCAAACCGAGTCGGGACAGGCCTTCTACTACACCTTC
TRBD1,many,TRBJ2-2,TRBV5-1,CASSYILRTGSGELFF,TGCGCCAGCAGCTATATCCTTAGGACAGGGTCCGGGGAGCTGTTTTTT
-,many,TRBJ2-7,TRBV5-5,CASSPTGAATYEQYF,TGTGCCAGCAGCCCAACAGGCGCAGCCACCTACGAGCAGTACTTC
-,many,TRBJ2-1,TRBV2,CASSEARVGGNEQFF,TGTGCCAGCAGTGAAGCGCGTGTTGGGGGCAATGAGCAGTTCTTC
TRBD1,many,TRBJ2-7,TRBV12-3/TRBV12-4,CASSLGGTGYEQYF,TGTGCCAGCAGTTTAGGTGGGACAGGGTACGAGCAGTACTTC
-,few,TRBJ2-4,TRBV20-1,CSARDLGLVRKNIQYF,TGCAGTGCTAGAGATCTAGGTTTGGTCAGGAAAAACATTCAGTACTTC
-,-,TRBJ1-5,TRBV5-6,CASSFLAQPQHF,TGTGCCAGCAGCTTTTTAGCGCAGCCCCAGCATTTT
TRBD2,few,TRBJ2-5,TRBV3-1,CASSLTEPGGRETQYF,TGTGCCAGCAGCCTCACGGAGCCGGGGGGGCGAGAGACCCAGTACTTC
-,few,TRBJ2-3,TRBV9,CASSVEGSFTDTQYF,TGTGCCAGCAGCGTAGAGGGTAGTTTCACAGATACGCAGTATTTT
-,many,TRBJ1-1,TRBV12-3/TRBV12-4,CASSFRQMNTEAFF,TGTGCCAGCAGTTTTCGACAGATGAACACTGAAGCTTTCTTT
-,-,TRBJ2-2,TRBV6-5,CASSHGPNTGELFF,TGTGCCAGCAGCCACGGACCTAACACCGGGGAGCTGTTTTTT
TRBD1,-,TRBJ2-3,TRBV18,CASSPGTALKSDTQYF,TGTGCCAGCTCACCCGGGACAGCTCTTAAGTCCGATACGCAGTATTTT
-,many,TRBJ1-5,TRBV7-9,CASSFSTDQPQHF,TGTGCCAGCAGCTTTTCGACGGATCAGCCCCAGCATTTT
TRBD2,few,TRBJ2-7,TRBV20-1,CSAREGLAHYEQYF,TGCAGTGCTAGAGAAGGACTAGCCCACTACGAGCAGTACTTC
-,few,TRBJ2-4,TRBV28,CASRSGAWGQAKNIQYF,TGTGCCAGCCGCTCAGGGGCGTGGGGGCAGGCCAAAAACATTCAGTACTTC
TRBD1,few,TRBJ1-1,TRBV6-1,CASAGQGQAFF,TGTGCCAGCGCTGGACAGGGCCAAGCTTTCTTT
-,few,TRBJ1-2,TRBV20-1,CSAVAPIEYGYTF,TGCAGTGCTGTGGCCCCTATCGAGTATGGCTACACCTTC
-,many,TRBJ2-6,TRBV5-6,CASSLVASSGANVLTF,TGTGCCAGCAGTTTGGTGGCAAGCTCTGGGGCCAACGTCCTGACTTTC
TRBD1,-,TRBJ2-7,TRBV15,CATSRDRDRGGPYEVEQYF,TGTGCCACCAGCAGAGATAGAGACAGGGGTGGACCATACGAAGTCGAGCAGTACTTC
-,few,TRBJ2-7,TRBV5-6,CASSPLRTGIPYEQYF,TGTGCCAGCAGCCCTCTCCGGACGGGGATACCCTACGAGCAGTACTTC
TRBD2,few,TRBJ2-7,TRBV29-1,CSGGLAGGHEQYF,TGCAGCGGAGGACTAGCGGGAGGGCATGAGCAGTACTTC
-,many,TRBJ2-7,TRBV11-2,CASSFLRTVTYEQYF,TGTGCCAGCAGCTTCCTGAGGACAGTAACCTACGAGCAGTACTTC
-,many,TRBJ1-4,TRBV20-1,CSARTPGDEKLFF,TGCAGTGCTAGAACTCCAGGGGATGAAAAACTGTTTTTT
-,many,TRBJ1-1,TRBV2,CASSSDGIEAFF,TGTGCCAGCAGCTCTGACGGAATTGAAGCTTTCTTT
-,-,TRBJ1-5,TRBV4-1,CASSHPGEYQPQHF,TGCGCCAGCAGCCACCCAGGGGAATATCAGCCCCAGCATTTT
TRBD2,many,TRBJ2-7,TRBV20-1,CSARTRTGGPEQYF,TGCAGTGCTAGAACCCGTACGGGAGGGCCCGAGCAGTACTTC
TRBD1,many,TRBJ1-1,TRBV5-1,CASSLTSTGQGPEAFF,TGCGCCAGCAGCTTGACTTCTACGGGACAGGGACCTGAAGCTTTCTTT
TRBD1,few,TRBJ2-5,TRBV4-2,CASSQGGTGGLQETQYF,TGTGCCAGCAGCCAGGGGGGGACAGGGGGCCTCCAAGAGACCCAGTACTTC
-,many,TRBJ2-4,TRBV27,CASSFFGGIQYF,TGTGCCAGCAGTTTTTTCGGTGGCATTCAGTACTTC
-,-,TRBJ2-1,TRBV5-1,CASTLLGPGNEQFF,TGCGCCAGCACCCTGTTGGGCCCGGGGAATGAGCAGTTCTTC
-,many,TRBJ1-1,TRBV6-6,CSSSGGRNTEAFF,TGTTCCAGCAGCGGGGGGCGGAACACTGAAGCTTTCTTT
TRBD1,many,TRBJ1-5,TRBV18,CASSLETGTYSNQPQHF,TGTGCCAGCTCACTCGAGACAGGGACTTATAGCAATCAGCCCCAGCATTTT
-,many,TRBJ1-1,TRBV7-9,CASSLELGAAEAFF,TGTGCCAGCAGCTTAGAGCTCGGGGCCGCTGAAGCTTTCTTT
-,many,TRBJ2-3,TRBV7-2,CASSLTIHQYF,TGTGCCAGCAGCTTAACGATTCATCAGTATTTT
TRBD1,many,TRBJ1-5,TRBV5-1,CASSSGTGVGQPQHF,TGCGCCAGCAGCTCCGGGACAGGGGTCGGGCAGCCCCAGCATTTT
-,many,TRBJ2-1,TRBV11-2,CASSSLSRGAYEQFF,TGTGCCAGCAGCTCCCTCTCCCGGGGGGCCTATGAGCAGTTCTTC
-,many,TRBJ2-1,TRBV5-4,CASSPQEGGLNEQFF,TGTGCCAGCAGCCCCCAGGAGGGGGGGTTGAATGAGCAGTTCTTC
-,many,TRBJ2-1,TRBV29-1,CSVDGPYNEQFF,TGCAGCGTTGACGGTCCCTACAATGAGCAGTTCTTC
TRBD1,few,TRBJ1-1,TRBV11-2,CASSPLEGGGTEAFF,TGTGCCAGCAGCCCATTAGAAGGGGGCGGTACTGAAGCTTTCTTT
-,few,TRBJ1-3,TRBV20-1,CSARDPLGNTIYF,TGCAGTGCTAGAGACCCGCTTGGAAACACCATATATTTT
TRBD2,many,TRBJ2-7,TRBV20-1,CSAGSLPSGGSYEQYF,TGCAGTGCTGGAAGCCTGCCTAGCGGGGGAAGCTACGAGCAGTACTTC
TRBD1,-,TRBJ2-7,TRBV20-1,CSARDRGQAYEQYF,TGCAGTGCTAGGGACAGGGGGCAGGCCTACGAGCAGTACTTC
-,many,TRBJ1-1,TRBV7-3,CASATDPGEMNTEAFF,TGTGCCAGTGCAACTGACCCAGGGGAAATGAACACTGAAGCTTTCTTT
-,many,TRBJ1-5,TRBV3-1,CASSYQGREPQHF,TGTGCCAGCAGTTACCAGGGTAGGGAGCCCCAGCATTTT
-,many,TRBJ1-6,TRBV7-9,CASSSAPISPLHF,TGTGCCAGCAGCTCGGCCCCGATATCACCCCTCCACTTT
TRBD1,-,TRBJ1-5,TRBV10-3,CAISEPDRGQSSNQPQHF,TGTGCCATCAGTGAGCCAGACAGGGGGCAATCAAGCAATCAGCCCCAGCATTTT
-,many,TRBJ2-2,TRBV5-1,CASSLAGQSGELFF,TGCGCCAGCAGCTTGGCAGGGCAATCCGGGGAGCTGTTTTTT
-,many,TRBJ2-7,TRBV27,CASSLSTQLEQYF,TGTGCCAGCAGTTTATCGACCCAGCTCGAGCAGTACTTC
-,many,TRBJ2-7,TRBV29-1,CSVEEGPAAEQYF,TGCAGCGTTGAAGAAGGGCCCGCTGCCGAGCAGTACTTC
-,many,TRBJ1-3,TRBV12-3/TRBV12-4,CASSFYGNTIYF,TGTGCCAGCAGTTTCTATGGAAACACCATATATTTT
-,many,TRBJ1-1,TRBV9,CASSVTGTTNTEAFF,TGTGCCAGCAGCGTTACCGGGACAACGAACACTGAAGCTTTCTTT